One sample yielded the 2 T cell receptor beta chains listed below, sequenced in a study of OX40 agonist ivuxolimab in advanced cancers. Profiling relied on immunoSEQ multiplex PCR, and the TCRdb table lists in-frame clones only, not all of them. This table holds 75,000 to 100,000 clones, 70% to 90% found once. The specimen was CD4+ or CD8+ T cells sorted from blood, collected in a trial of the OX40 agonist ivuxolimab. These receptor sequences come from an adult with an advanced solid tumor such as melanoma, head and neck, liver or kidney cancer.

The CDR3: CASSQARQINTEAFF. The CDR3 DNA sequence: TGCGCCAGCAGCCAAGCGAGACAGATCAACACTGAAGCTTTCTTT. V usage is TRBV4-3 and J usage is TRBJ1-1, with D perhaps matching TRBD1 (5 bases). V shed 1 base and J shed 2 bases, with 11 bases lying between them. CDR1 and CDR2 from the germline V gene are LGHNA and YSLEER. The CDR3 has 15 residues.

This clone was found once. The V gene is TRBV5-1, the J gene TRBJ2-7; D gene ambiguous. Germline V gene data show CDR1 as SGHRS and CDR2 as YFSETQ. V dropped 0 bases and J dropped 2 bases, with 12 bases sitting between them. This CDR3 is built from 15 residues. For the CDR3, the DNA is TGCGCCAGCAGCTTGGCCCAGTGGGGTCCCTACGAGCAGTACTTC. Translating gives CASSLAQWGPYEQYF.